This entry lists 15 T cell receptor beta chains sequenced from one sample in a study of blood T cell repertoires in COVID-19. Profiled with immunoSEQ multiplex PCR; TCRdb holds only in-frame clones, not every one. The profile shows around 400,000 clones, around 89% of them singletons. Sequencing was done on a sample of peripheral blood. These receptors originate from a man between 35 and 55 years old with acute or convalescent COVID-19.

V is TRBV28 and J is TRBJ1-2; no clear D gene. The germline V and J ends were trimmed by 7 bases and 0 bases, with 12 bases remaining between them. Germline loops: CDR1 MDHEN, CDR2 SYDVKM. CDR3 length equals 14 residues. DNA of the CDR3: TGTGCCAGCACCAGCCCTAGTACTAACTATGGCTACACCTTC. Its translation is CASTSPSTNYGYTF.

The chain uses TRBV6-6 and TRBJ1-2; possibly TRBD1 for D (6 bases). The germline V gene encodes CDR1 MNHNY and CDR2 SVGAGI (reference sequence). Between the trimmed V and J ends, which lost 2 bases and 6 bases, there was a span of 10 bases. This CDR3 is 13 amino acids long. The CDR3 bases are TGTGCCAGCAGTTACCGGGACAATGATGGCTACACCTTC. It is translated as CASSYRDNDGYTF.

The rearrangement uses TRBV11-1 and TRBJ2-7; 9 nucleotides align to TRBD1. V trimming: 2 bases; J trimming: 6 bases; junction bases outside the gene matches: 11. CDR3 size: 16 residues. CDR1 is SGHAT, CDR2 FQDESV, per germline (reference sequence). The CDR3 nucleotides are TGTGCCAGCAGCTTATATTCCGGGACAGGGAAGGGCGAGCAGTACTTC. Translation gives CASSLYSGTGKGEQYF.

The CDR3 sequence is CASSDGVSQPQHF. For the CDR3, the DNA is TGTGCCAGCAGTGACGGGGTGAGTCAGCCCCAGCATTTT. The chain links TRBV12-3 or TRBV12-4 to TRBJ1-5; D not resolved. The V end lost 5 bases, the J end lost 6 bases, and 11 bases lay between the germline ends. The CDR3 covers 13 residues.

V gene TRBV6-5 combines with J gene TRBJ2-7; 9 nucleotides match TRBD1. This CDR3 has 16 residues. The ends lost 2 bases at V and 3 bases at J; junction bases unmatched: 8. In germline, CDR1 is MNHEY, CDR2 SVGAGI. CDR3: CASSYPGLGQGYEQYF. The CDR3 DNA is TGTGCCAGCAGTTACCCGGGTTTGGGACAGGGCTACGAGCAGTACTTC.

Only one count was recorded for this clone. The CDR3 DNA sequence: TGTGCCAGCTCGGTCGAGCCGAGCTCCTACGAGCAGTACTTC. Protein product: CASSVEPSSYEQYF. The chain has TRBV6-6 and TRBJ2-7; D gene ambiguous. V was clipped by 8 bases and J by 0 bases, with 14 bases between them. Germline CDR1 reads MNHNY; CDR2 reads SVGAGI (reference sequence). This CDR3 is built from 14 residues.

This chain connects TRBV19 to TRBJ2-7; TRBD1 aligns across 8 bases. This CDR3 spans 14 amino acids. Germline CDR1 and CDR2: LNHDA and SQIVND (reference sequence). J lost 6 bases, V lost 2 bases, and 6 bases had no gene match. The CDR3 DNA reads as TGTGCCAGTAGTATATCCAGGGGGCGCCCCGAGCAGTACTTC. Residues: CASSISRGRPEQYF.

V is TRBV10-3 and J is TRBJ1-2; maybe TRBD1 (5 bases). Germline V CDR1 and CDR2: ENHRY, SYGVKD. V was trimmed by 3 bases and J by 4 bases, leaving 9 bases between them. The CDR3 consists of 13 residues. As DNA, the CDR3 is TGTGCCATCAGTGACGACAGACTCTATGGCTACACCTTC. Translated: CAISDDRLYGYTF.

The V and J genes are TRBV6-5 and TRBJ2-7, with 11 bases aligning to TRBD1. After removal of 5 bases from V and 2 bases from J, the junction contained 5 bases not matched to a gene. Germline CDR1 and CDR2: MNHEY and SVGAGI. The CDR3 contains 15 residues. The CDR3 nucleotides read TGTGCCAGCAGTAAACCGGGACAGGGGGCCTACGAGCAGTACTTC. Its protein is CASSKPGQGAYEQYF.

The genes are TRBV2 and TRBJ1-2; 7 nucleotides match TRBD1. The germline CDR1 and CDR2 sequences are SNHLY and FYNNEI. Trimming at V came to 4 bases and at J to 3 bases, leaving 2 bases not matched to a gene. The CDR3 length is 13 residues. CDR3 DNA sequence: TGTGCCAGCAGTGTCCAGGGGGACTATGGCTACACCTTC. Protein: CASSVQGDYGYTF.

This chain joins TRBV25-1 and TRBJ1-3; D is uncertain. The CDR3 has 15 residues. Germline V lookup: CDR1 MGHDK, CDR2 SYGVNS. The ends were cut back, 7 bases at V and 4 bases at J, with 17 bases in the middle. CDR3 nucleotide sequence: TGTGCCAGCACCGGGTACGGGGAAGCGGGAAACACCATATATTTT. It encodes CASTGYGEAGNTIYF. Supplemented by reference TRBV25-1 and TRBJ1-3, the full variable domain reads EADIYQTPRYLVIGTGKKITLECSQTMGHDKMYWYQQDPGMELHLIHYSYGVNSTEKGDLSSESTVSRIRTEHFPLTLESARPSHTSQYLCASTGYGEAGNTIYFGEGSWLTVV.

Here the CDR3 reads CASSVRRELDEQFF. CDR3 sequence (DNA): TGTGCCAGCAGCGTACGGCGGGAGCTCGATGAGCAGTTCTTC. J is TRBJ2-1 and V is TRBV9; the match to TRBD2 covers 7 bases. Germline-derived CDR1 and CDR2 are SGDLS and YYNGEE. The CDR3 length is 14 residues. The trim removed 1 base at V and 8 bases at J, leaving 6 bases unmatched.

This clone showed up just once. This chain joins TRBV12-3 or TRBV12-4 and TRBJ2-1; D not resolved. Between the trimmed V and J ends, which lost 7 bases and 8 bases, there was a span of 9 bases. CDR3 size: 11 residues. In nucleotides, the CDR3 is TGTGCCAGCACCATTGGGCATGAGCAGTTCTTC. Protein: CASTIGHEQFF.

V and J are TRBV9 and TRBJ1-2; 9 bases fit TRBD1. The J segment lost 4 bases and the V segment lost 1 base, leaving 11 bases of the junction unmatched. Germline loops: CDR1 SGDLS, CDR2 YYNGEE. The CDR3 totals 17 residues. The CDR3 coding sequence is TGTGCCAGCAGCGTATCCTCTACAGGGGGCGCGTCCTATGGCTACACCTTC. Its translation: CASSVSSTGGASYGYTF.

This clone was counted between two and nine times. This chain links TRBV5-1 with TRBJ2-7; maybe TRBD2 (5 bases). Germline V gene sequence: CDR1 SGHRS, CDR2 YFSETQ. This CDR3 contains 13 residues. V lost 4 bases and J 1 base, leaving 9 bases between the germline ends. In DNA, the CDR3 is TGCGCCAGCAGCCCGACGGGGTCCTACGAGCAGTACTTC. This translates into CASSPTGSYEQYF.